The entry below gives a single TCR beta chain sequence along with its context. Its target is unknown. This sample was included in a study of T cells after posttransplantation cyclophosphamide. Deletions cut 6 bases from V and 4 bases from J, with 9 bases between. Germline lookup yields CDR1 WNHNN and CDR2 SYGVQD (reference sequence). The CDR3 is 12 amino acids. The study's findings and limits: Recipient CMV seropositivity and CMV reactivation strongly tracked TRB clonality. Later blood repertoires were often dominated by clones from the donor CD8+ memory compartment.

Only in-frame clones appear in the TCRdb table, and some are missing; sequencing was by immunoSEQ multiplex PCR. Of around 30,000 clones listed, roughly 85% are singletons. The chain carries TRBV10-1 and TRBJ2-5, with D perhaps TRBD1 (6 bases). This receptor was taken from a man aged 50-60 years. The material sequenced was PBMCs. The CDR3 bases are TGCGCCAGCAGCAGGGGTGGAGAGACCCAGTACTTC. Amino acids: CASSRGGETQYF.